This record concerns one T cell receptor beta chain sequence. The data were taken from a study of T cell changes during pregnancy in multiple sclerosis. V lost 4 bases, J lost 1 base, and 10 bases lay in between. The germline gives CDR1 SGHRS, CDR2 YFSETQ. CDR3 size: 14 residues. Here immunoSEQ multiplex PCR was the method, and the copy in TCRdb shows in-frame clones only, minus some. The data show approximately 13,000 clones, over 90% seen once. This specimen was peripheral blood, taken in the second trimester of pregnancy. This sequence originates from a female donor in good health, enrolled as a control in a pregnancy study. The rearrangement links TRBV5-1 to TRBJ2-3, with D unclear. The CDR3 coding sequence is TGCGCCAGCAGCCCTCCCGGAGGCACAGATACGCAGTATTTT. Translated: CASSPPGGTDTQYF.